These T cell receptor beta chains were read from a single sample in a study of T-cell reconstitution after alpha-beta-depleted transplantation in children. MiXCR, run by TCRdb on the PCR reads, gives a single entry per CDR3 protein. This sample has roughly 74,000 distinct CDR3 sequences; less than 20% occur once, and the top ten carry around half. The sample consisted of PBMCs, mostly from graft donor cells, taken 360 days after TCRalphabeta/CD19-depleted stem cell transplant. The receptors shown here come from a male patient between 2 and 10 years old who had a stem cell transplant for acute lymphoblastic leukemia, so the T cells may come from the graft donor. Each CDR3 is given with its conserved first and last residue. A D gene is named only where the DNA matches it firmly. A clone size is listed for some rows: how often the clone was seen (once, few, many), or a class if it is expanded.

v_call	d_call	j_call	clone_size	cdr3_aa	cdr3_nt
TRBV7-9	TRBD2	TRBJ2-5	many	CASSLGLAVQETQYF	TGTGCCAGCAGCTTGGGACTAGCGGTACAAGAGACCCAGTACTTC
TRBV4-2	.	TRBJ2-7	few	CASSQVGVAYEQYF	TGTGCCAGCAGCCAAGTGGGAGTCGCCTACGAGCAGTACTTC
TRBV5-1	.	TRBJ2-4	.	CASSSLGWAKNIQYF	TGCGCCAGCAGCAGTTTAGGTTGGGCCAAAAACATTCAGTACTTC
TRBV25-1	.	TRBJ2-3	.	CASSPFGRDTQYF	TGTGCCAGCAGTCCCTTCGGGCGGGATACGCAGTATTTT
TRBV7-9	TRBD2	TRBJ2-7	many	CASSLYPREGYEQYF	TGTGCCAGCAGCTTATATCCCCGGGAGGGCTACGAGCAGTACTTC
TRBV9	TRBD2	TRBJ2-7	few	CASSSRSGSFSYEQYF	TGTGCCAGCAGCTCCCGTAGCGGGAGCTTCTCCTACGAGCAGTACTTC
TRBV7-2	TRBD1	TRBJ1-3	few	CASSLAYRGLGSGNTIYF	TGTGCCAGCAGCTTAGCTTACAGGGGGCTAGGCTCTGGAAACACCATATATTTT
TRBV12-3/TRBV12-4	.	TRBJ2-3	.	CASSLGPDSSTDTQYF	TGTGCCAGCAGTTTAGGACCAGATTCTAGCACAGATACGCAGTATTTT
TRBV7-9	TRBD2	TRBJ2-7	.	CASSFQAGAAYEQYF	TGTGCCAGCAGCTTCCAAGCGGGAGCCGCCTACGAGCAGTACTTC
TRBV29-1	.	TRBJ1-4	.	CSGGQLATNEKLFF	TGCAGCGGGGGACAACTTGCAACTAATGAAAAACTGTTTTTT
TRBV6-1	TRBD2	TRBJ2-7	.	CASSRAGTSVYEQYF	TGTGCCAGCAGTAGGGCCGGGACTAGCGTCTACGAGCAGTACTTC
TRBV27	TRBD2	TRBJ2-2	few	CASGGLAGGSGELFF	TGTGCCAGCGGGGGACTAGCGGGAGGGTCCGGGGAGCTGTTTTTT
TRBV12-3/TRBV12-4	.	TRBJ2-5	many	CASSLWGETQYF	TGTGCCAGCAGTTTATGGGGCGAGACCCAGTACTTC
TRBV4-1	.	TRBJ2-5	.	CASSQEGGHLYQETQYF	TGCGCCAGCAGCCAAGAAGGGGGGCACCTTTACCAAGAGACCCAGTACTTC
TRBV4-1	.	TRBJ2-1	many	CASSQDQRWGVPSLF	TGCGCCAGCAGCCAAGATCAACGCTGGGGAGTCCCTTCCCTCTTC
TRBV24-1	.	TRBJ2-7	.	CATSASGTGSYEQYF	TGTGCCACCAGTGCTTCCGGGACCGGGTCCTACGAGCAGTACTTC
TRBV3-1	TRBD1	TRBJ2-7	many	CASSRDRATSYEQYF	TGTGCCAGCAGCCGAGACAGGGCCACCTCCTACGAGCAGTACTTC
TRBV25-1	TRBD1	TRBJ2-5	many	CASSDGDRGPRETQYF	TGTGCCAGCAGTGATGGTGACAGGGGGCCGCGAGAGACCCAGTACTTC
TRBV12-3/TRBV12-4	TRBD2	TRBJ2-1	.	CASSLPGTSGTYEQFF	TGTGCCAGCAGTTTACCCGGGACTAGCGGGACTTATGAGCAGTTCTTC
TRBV12-3/TRBV12-4	TRBD2	TRBJ2-2	.	CASSLALIRTSGRMAGELFF	TGTGCCAGCAGTTTAGCCTTAATACGGACTAGCGGGAGGATGGCCGGGGAGCTGTTTTTT
TRBV2	.	TRBJ2-3	few	CASRRTTQYF	TGTGCCAGCCGGAGAACTACGCAGTATTTT
TRBV12-3/TRBV12-4	TRBD2	TRBJ2-7	.	CASSFGLAGIYEQYF	TGTGCCAGCAGTTTCGGACTAGCGGGAATCTACGAGCAGTACTTC
TRBV10-3	TRBD2	TRBJ2-1	.	CAISEPGLAGYNEQFF	TGTGCCATCAGTGAACCCGGACTAGCGGGGTACAATGAGCAGTTCTTC
TRBV29-1	.	TRBJ2-7	many	CSARIGTANIYEQYF	TGCAGCGCCCGAATCGGTACAGCGAATATCTACGAGCAGTACTTC
TRBV5-1	TRBD2	TRBJ2-1	few	CASSSSGSYNEQFF	TGCGCCAGCAGCTCTAGCGGGTCCTACAATGAGCAGTTCTTC
TRBV20-1	.	TRBJ2-5	many	CSASLARGPTQYF	TGCAGTGCTAGCCTTGCTAGAGGGCCGACCCAGTACTTC
TRBV12-3/TRBV12-4	.	TRBJ2-7	.	CASSQRSLEQYF	TGTGCCAGCAGTCAAAGATCCCTGGAGCAGTACTTC
TRBV5-1	TRBD1	TRBJ2-6	.	CASSLYGQGAWTGANVLTF	TGCGCCAGCAGCTTGTATGGACAGGGGGCATGGACTGGGGCCAACGTCCTGACTTTC